This entry lists 27 T cell receptor beta chains sequenced from one sample in a study of blood T cell repertoires in COVID-19. Method: immunoSEQ multiplex PCR; TCRdb's copy keeps in-frame clones and lacks some. The sample contains just under 100,000 clones, more than 70% of which appear only once. What was sequenced was peripheral blood. The receptors derive from a woman aged 55 to 70 in a cohort sampled during active or convalescent COVID-19.

The chain carries TRBV9 and TRBJ2-1; tentatively, D is TRBD2 (5 bases). The CDR3 runs to 15 residues. V shed 4 bases and J shed 14 bases, with 25 bases lying between them. Germline CDR1 and CDR2: SGDLS and YYNGEE. This CDR3 is CASSNIAGLASSKFF. The DNA for the CDR3 is TGTGCCAGCAGCAACATCGCAGGACTGGCGAGTAGCAAGTTCTTC. The variable domain in full, with the rest retrieved from reference TRBV9 and TRBJ2-1, is DSGVTQTPKHLITATGQRVTLRCSPRSGDLSVYWYQQSLDQGLQFLIQYYNGEERAKGNILERFSAQQFPDLHSELNLSSLELGDSALYFCASSNIAGLASSKFFGPGTRLTVL.

This clone was seen a handful of times. The J gene is TRBJ2-1, the V gene TRBV6-2 or TRBV6-3; the match to TRBD2 covers 13 bases. The junction had 2 bases not matched to a gene; V was cut back by 4 bases and J by 5 bases. This CDR3 contains 15 residues. Germline V gives CDR1 MNHEY, CDR2 SVGEGT. The CDR3 loop is CASSWGLAGNNEQFF. The CDR3 DNA reads as TGTGCCAGCAGTTGGGGACTAGCGGGGAACAATGAGCAGTTCTTC.

V is TRBV6-6 and J is TRBJ1-2; D is uncertain. The V gene's germline CDR1 is MNHNY and CDR2 SVGAGI (reference sequence). The V end lost 10 bases, the J end lost 5 bases, and 17 bases lay between the germline ends. The CDR3 length is 13 residues. CDR3 loop: CATRRGNEYGYTF. Here the CDR3 DNA reads TGTGCCACCCGCCGAGGGAATGAGTATGGCTACACCTTC.

The CDR3 loop reads CASNRAGTSGMETQYF. In DNA form, the CDR3 reads TGTGCCAGTAATAGGGCCGGGACTAGCGGGATGGAGACCCAGTACTTC. The rearrangement joins TRBV19 to TRBJ2-5; 13 bases are a match to TRBD2. With V trimmed by 7 bases and J by 5 bases, 10 bases remained unmatched. The CDR3 contains 16 residues. The V gene's germline CDR1 is LNHDA and CDR2 SQIVND (reference sequence).

The chain recombines TRBV18 with TRBJ2-1; 7 bases match TRBD2. Germline loops: CDR1 KGHSH, CDR2 LQKENI. With 1 base clipped from V and 0 bases from J, the junction kept 3 bases outside the gene matches. The CDR3 is 16 amino acids. The CDR3 loop reads CASSPQAGVSYNEQFF. In nucleotides, the CDR3 is TGTGCCAGCTCACCACAGGCGGGGGTCTCCTACAATGAGCAGTTCTTC.

V gene TRBV19 combines with J gene TRBJ2-7; 9 nucleotides align to TRBD2. This CDR3 region has 18 residues. Germline CDR1 LNHDA, CDR2 SQIVND (reference sequence). Trimming took 2 bases from V and 0 from J; bases not matched to a gene: 11. The CDR3 nucleotides read TGTGCCAGTAGTATAAAGGTAGGGGCTAGCGGGGCCTCCTACGAGCAGTACTTC. It encodes CASSIKVGASGASYEQYF.

Concerning this clone: Other DNA sequences from this sample encode an identical CDR3 as well. The V call is TRBV19, the J call TRBJ1-5; TRBD1 aligns across 7 bases. With 5 bases clipped from V and 2 bases from J, the junction kept 3 bases outside the gene matches. Germline CDR1 and CDR2: LNHDA and SQIVND (reference sequence). CDR3 length equals 14 residues. The CDR3 DNA sequence: TGTGCCAGTAGTGGAACAGGGGGCAATCAGCCCCAGCATTTT. This translates into CASSGTGGNQPQHF.

The chain employs TRBV7-3 and TRBJ2-3; TRBD1 agrees at 7 bases. Germline V gene sequence: CDR1 SGHTA, CDR2 FQGTGA. V dropped 5 bases and J dropped 4; count of bases not matched to a gene: 9. The length of the CDR3 is 15 residues. Here the CDR3 reads CASSPDRARADTQYF. The CDR3 region has the DNA TGTGCCAGCAGCCCCGACAGGGCGCGGGCAGATACGCAGTATTTT.

The CDR3 spells CASTEGQAGGSYNSPLHF. In DNA, the CDR3 is TGTGCCAGCACCGAGGGACAGGCAGGAGGCTCCTATAATTCACCCCTCCACTTT. The V and J genes are TRBV18 and TRBJ1-6; TRBD1 matches 8 bases. The CDR3 consists of 18 residues. V gave up 8 bases and J gave up 0 bases; unmatched junction bases: 12. CDR1 KGHSH and CDR2 LQKENI come from the germline V gene. The whole variable domain, filled in from reference TRBV18 and TRBJ1-6, reads NAGVMQNPRHLVRRRGQEARLRCSPMKGHSHVYWYRQLPEEGLKFMVYLQKENIIDESGMPKERFSAEFPKEGPSILRIQQVVRGDSAAYFCASTEGQAGGSYNSPLHFGNGTRLTVT.

CDR3 nucleotides: TGTGCCAGCAGTTTTCGCCTAGCGGTCTACAATGAGCAGTTCTTC. Its protein is CASSFRLAVYNEQFF. V usage is TRBV28 and J usage is TRBJ2-1; 7 bases are a match to TRBD2. V dropped 3 bases and J dropped 3; count of bases not matched to a gene: 5. This CDR3 has 15 amino acids. Germline lookup yields CDR1 MDHEN and CDR2 SYDVKM.

This clone appeared a single time. The rearrangement links TRBV5-1 to TRBJ1-4; D is uncertain. This CDR3 spans 14 amino acids. Germline V gives CDR1 SGHRS, CDR2 YFSETQ. Trimming cost V 4 bases and J 5 bases, with 12 bases left between them. CDR3 in amino acids: CASSPEAFNEKLFF. The CDR3, as DNA: TGCGCCAGCAGCCCCGAGGCGTTCAATGAAAAACTGTTTTTT.

This clone was recorded once. The chain is built from TRBV11-2 and TRBJ2-5, with TRBD2 as a possible D gene (5 bases). V was clipped by 8 bases and J by 0 bases, with 10 bases between them. Germline CDR1 and CDR2: SGHAT and FQNNGV. The CDR3 runs 13 residues. The CDR3 spells CASSRGYQETQYF. The CDR3 coding sequence is TGTGCCAGCTCCCGCGGGTACCAAGAGACCCAGTACTTC.

This clone was counted a few times. The V gene is TRBV5-1, the J gene TRBJ1-6; D perhaps matches TRBD1 (5 bases). CDR1 is SGHRS, CDR2 YFSETQ, per germline. The ends were cut back, 0 bases at V and 9 bases at J, with 16 bases in the middle. CDR3 length: 16 amino acids. The CDR3 loop is CASSLGYQGGISPLHF. DNA of the CDR3: TGCGCCAGCAGCTTGGGGTATCAGGGTGGCATTTCACCCCTCCACTTT.

The chain links TRBV7-3 to TRBJ2-3; D gene uncertain. The ends were cut back, 3 bases at V and 1 base at J, with 5 bases in the middle. Germline CDR1 SGHTA, CDR2 FQGTGA. CDR3 length: 13 amino acids. In DNA form, the CDR3 reads TGTGCCAGCAGCTTCGAGCGCACAGATACGCAGTATTTT. It translates to CASSFERTDTQYF.

The V and J genes are TRBV28 and TRBJ1-1; D gene ambiguous. V gave up 2 bases and J gave up 5 bases, with 21 bases separating them. Germline-derived CDR1 and CDR2 are MDHEN and SYDVKM. The CDR3 extends over 17 amino acids. This CDR3 reads CASSLDPEQSSGTEAFF. The CDR3 DNA reads as TGTGCCAGCAGTTTAGACCCAGAACAGTCATCGGGGACTGAAGCTTTCTTT.

The count of this clone is one. V and J are TRBV7-2 and TRBJ1-2; D is uncertain. V was clipped by 5 bases and J by 0 bases, with 13 bases between them. CDR1 is SGHTA, CDR2 FQGNSA, per germline. The CDR3 length is 15 residues. The CDR3: CASSTPRGSNYGYTF. CDR3 in DNA: TGTGCCAGCAGCACGCCGCGGGGATCTAACTATGGCTACACCTTC.

This clone was detected only a few times. This chain connects TRBV27 to TRBJ2-2; 7 nucleotides line up with TRBD1. Germline CDR1 reads MNHEY; CDR2 reads SMNVEV (reference sequence). Losses at the gene ends were 4 bases for V and 7 bases for J; bases not matched to a gene: 9. The CDR3 is 15 amino acids. Here the CDR3 DNA reads TGTGCCAGCAGTTCCCTTTACAGGGGCGGCGGGGAGCTGTTTTTT. Translation gives CASSSLYRGGGELFF.

This clone occurred a few times. V gene TRBV19 combines with J gene TRBJ2-2; D possibly corresponds to TRBD2 (6 bases). Trimming left V 6 bases short and J 3 bases short, with 23 bases between. CDR3 size: 18 residues. CDR1 and CDR2 from the germline V gene are LNHDA and SQIVND (reference sequence). CDR3 protein: CASSRANSGLGDTGELFF. For the CDR3, the DNA is TGTGCCAGTAGCAGGGCGAACAGCGGGCTCGGGGACACCGGGGAGCTGTTTTTT.

The V and J genes are TRBV18 and TRBJ1-2, with TRBD1 identical over 12 bases. The junction had 3 bases not matched to a gene; V was cut back by 3 bases and J by 4 bases. Germline loops: CDR1 KGHSH, CDR2 LQKENI. The length of the CDR3 is 15 residues. Written as DNA, the CDR3 is TGTGCCAGCTCACCTGGGACAGGGGGCGCCTATGGCTACACCTTC. It is translated as CASSPGTGGAYGYTF.

This chain uses TRBV5-1 with TRBJ1-2; TRBD1 agrees at 8 bases. V was clipped by 5 bases and J by 7 bases; unmatched bases: 13. This CDR3 has 15 amino acids. Germline-derived CDR1 and CDR2 are SGHRS and YFSETQ. The CDR3 nucleotides are TGCGCCAGCAGACCGGAGGTGACAGGGGTTCGTGGCTACACCTTC. Its protein is CASRPEVTGVRGYTF.

The rearrangement links TRBV3-1 (or the pseudogene TRBV3-2) to TRBJ2-2, with D tentatively TRBD1 (5 bases). CDR3 size: 13 residues. Germline CDR1 is LGHDT and CDR2 is YNNKEL (reference sequence). V lost 2 bases and J 6 bases, leaving 7 bases between the germline ends. CDR3 in DNA: TGTGCCAGCAGCCAAAGGGGTCCCGGGGAGCTGTTTTTT. This translates into CASSQRGPGELFF.

The J gene is TRBJ1-6, the V gene TRBV3-1 (or the pseudogene TRBV3-2), with 9 bases identical to TRBD1. CDR1 and CDR2 (germline): LGHDT, YNNKEL (reference sequence). V shed 4 bases, J shed 7 bases, and the junction held 5 bases outside the gene matches. This CDR3 spans 15 amino acids. CDR3 sequence reads: CASSPTGTGNSPLHF. CDR3 DNA sequence: TGTGCCAGCAGCCCGACCGGGACAGGGAATTCACCCCTCCACTTT.

The V and J genes are TRBV6-6 and TRBJ1-4, with 10 bases aligning to TRBD1. V was clipped by 6 bases and J by 8 bases; unmatched bases: 9. CDR1 is MNHNY and CDR2 is SVGAGI in the germline V gene (reference sequence). The CDR3 totals 15 residues. The CDR3 region has the DNA TGTGCCAGCAGGCTTCCCGGGACAGGGGTCGAAAAACTGTTTTTT. Translation gives CASRLPGTGVEKLFF.

The chain is built from TRBV27 and TRBJ1-6; D is possibly TRBD1 (5 bases). CDR1 is MNHEY, CDR2 SMNVEV, per germline (reference sequence). The CDR3 sequence is 14 residues long. V lost 2 bases and J 9 bases, leaving 11 bases between the germline ends. Written as DNA, the CDR3 is TGTGCCAGCAGTTTAGGGAGCGGGGGTTCACCCCTCCACTTT. It codes for CASSLGSGGSPLHF.

The chain couples TRBV7-3 to TRBJ1-1, with 12 bases identical to TRBD1. The V segment lost 1 base and the J segment 3 bases; nucleotides outside the gene matches: 18. The CDR3 sequence is 21 residues long. The V gene's germline CDR1 is SGHTA and CDR2 FQGTGA. CDR3 amino acids: CASSLIRGQGARRRRDTEAFF. The CDR3 DNA reads TGTGCCAGCAGCTTAATTAGGGGACAGGGGGCGCGTCGGCGCAGGGACACTGAAGCTTTCTTT.

The chain employs TRBV6-5 and TRBJ1-5; D not resolved. The CDR3 runs to 15 residues. V lost 6 bases and J lost 4, with 16 bases in between. In germline, CDR1 is MNHEY, CDR2 SVGAGI. The CDR3 here is CASSPRDFLNQPQHF. CDR3 bases: TGTGCCAGCAGCCCGCGGGATTTTTTAAATCAGCCCCAGCATTTT.

This clone was seen just once. The V gene is TRBV29-1, the J gene TRBJ1-1; tentative D call: TRBD1 (6 bases). Germline loops: CDR1 SQVTM, CDR2 ANQGSEA. The CDR3 has 10 amino acids. Trimming removed 7 bases at V and 6 bases at J, with 9 bases between. The CDR3 loop reads CSGRQAEAFF. The DNA for the CDR3 is TGCAGCGGACGACAGGCTGAAGCTTTCTTT.